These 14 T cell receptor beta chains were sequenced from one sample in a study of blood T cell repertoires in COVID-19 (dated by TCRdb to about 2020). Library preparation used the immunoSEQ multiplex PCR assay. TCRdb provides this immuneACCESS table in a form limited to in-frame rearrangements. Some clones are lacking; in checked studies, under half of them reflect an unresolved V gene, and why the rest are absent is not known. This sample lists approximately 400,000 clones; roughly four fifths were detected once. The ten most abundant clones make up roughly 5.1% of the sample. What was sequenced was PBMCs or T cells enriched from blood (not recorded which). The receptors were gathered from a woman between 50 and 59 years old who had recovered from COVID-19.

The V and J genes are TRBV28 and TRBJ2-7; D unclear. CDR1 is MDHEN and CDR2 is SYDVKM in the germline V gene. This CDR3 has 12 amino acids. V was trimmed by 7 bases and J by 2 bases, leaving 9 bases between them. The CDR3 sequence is CASIGGTYEQYF. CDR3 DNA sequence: TGTGCCAGCATAGGCGGAACCTACGAGCAGTACTTC.

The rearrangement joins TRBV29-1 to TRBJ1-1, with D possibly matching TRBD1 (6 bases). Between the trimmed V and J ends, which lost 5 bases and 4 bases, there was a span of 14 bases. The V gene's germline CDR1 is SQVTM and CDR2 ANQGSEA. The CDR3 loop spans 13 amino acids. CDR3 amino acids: CSVRITGSTEAFF. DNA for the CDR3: TGCAGCGTTAGAATAACAGGGTCCACTGAAGCTTTCTTT.

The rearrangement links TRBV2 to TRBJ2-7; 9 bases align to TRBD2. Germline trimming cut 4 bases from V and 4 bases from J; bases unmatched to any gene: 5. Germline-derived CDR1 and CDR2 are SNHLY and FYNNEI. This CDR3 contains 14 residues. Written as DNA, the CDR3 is TGTGCCAGCAGTGCGATAGCGGGGGAGTACGAGCAGTACTTC. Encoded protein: CASSAIAGEYEQYF.

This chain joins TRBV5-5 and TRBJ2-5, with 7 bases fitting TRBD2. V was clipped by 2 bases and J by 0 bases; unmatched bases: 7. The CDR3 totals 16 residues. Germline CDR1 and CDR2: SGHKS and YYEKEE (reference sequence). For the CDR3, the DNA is TGTGCCAGCAGCTTTCGTCGGGAGGCGTACCAAGAGACCCAGTACTTC. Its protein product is CASSFRREAYQETQYF.

The CDR3 DNA reads as TGTGCCAGCAGCTTATTAGGGGCCAGAAATTGGGGCTACACCTTC. Protein product: CASSLLGARNWGYTF. J is TRBJ1-2 and V is TRBV7-8; perhaps TRBD1 as D (5 bases). Germline values: CDR1 SGHVS, CDR2 FQNEAQ. V lost 2 bases, J lost 8 bases, and 18 bases lay in between. The CDR3 has 15 residues. Full variable domain (missing parts from reference TRBV7-8 and TRBJ1-2): GAGVSQSPRYKVAKRGQDVALRCDPISGHVSLFWYQQALGQGPEFLTYFQNEAQLDKSGLPSDRFFAERPEGSVSTLKIQRTQQEDSAVYLCASSLLGARNWGYTFGSGTRLTVV.

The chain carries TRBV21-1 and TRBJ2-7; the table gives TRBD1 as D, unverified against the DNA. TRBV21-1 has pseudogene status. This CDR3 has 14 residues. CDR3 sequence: CASSKVVRGHEQYF. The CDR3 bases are TGTGCCAGCAGCAAAGTGGTCAGGGGCCACGAGCAGTACTTC.

CDR3 sequence (DNA): TGTGCCAGCAGCTTAGCAACGCGGAACTCTGGAAACACCATATATTTT. It yields the protein CASSLATRNSGNTIYF. V is TRBV11-2 and J is TRBJ1-3; no clear D gene. The CDR3 extends over 16 amino acids. The V end was cut by 1 base, the J end by 0 bases, with 10 bases between. Germline assignment: CDR1 SGHAT and CDR2 FQNNGV.

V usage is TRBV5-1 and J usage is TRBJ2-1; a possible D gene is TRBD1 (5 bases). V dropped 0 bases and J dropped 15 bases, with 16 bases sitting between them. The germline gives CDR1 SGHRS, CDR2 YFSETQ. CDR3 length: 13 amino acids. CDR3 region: CASSLAPGNVVFF. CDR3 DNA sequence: TGCGCCAGCAGCTTGGCTCCAGGGAATGTCGTGTTCTTC.

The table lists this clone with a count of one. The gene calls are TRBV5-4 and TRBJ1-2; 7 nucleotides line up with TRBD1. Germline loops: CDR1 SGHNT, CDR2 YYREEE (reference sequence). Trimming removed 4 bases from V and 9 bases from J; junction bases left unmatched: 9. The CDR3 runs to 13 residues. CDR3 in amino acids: CASSPPTQGSYTF. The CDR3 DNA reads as TGTGCCAGCAGCCCCCCAACACAGGGGAGCTACACCTTC.

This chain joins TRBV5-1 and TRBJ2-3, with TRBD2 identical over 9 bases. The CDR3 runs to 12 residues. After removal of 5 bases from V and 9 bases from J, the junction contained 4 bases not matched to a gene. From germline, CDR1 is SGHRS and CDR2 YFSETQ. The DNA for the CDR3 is TGCGCCAGCAGTTCGACTAGCGGCACGCAGTATTTT. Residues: CASSSTSGTQYF.

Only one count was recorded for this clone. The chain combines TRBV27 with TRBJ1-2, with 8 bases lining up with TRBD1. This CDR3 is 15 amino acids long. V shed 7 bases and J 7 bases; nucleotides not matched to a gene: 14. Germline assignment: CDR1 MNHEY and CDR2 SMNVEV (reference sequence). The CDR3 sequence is CASTPYWQGAGGYTF. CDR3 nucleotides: TGTGCCAGCACCCCCTATTGGCAGGGGGCCGGTGGCTACACCTTC.

The CDR3 DNA follows: TGTGCCAGTAGTTCGGGGGTCGGGCCCCAGCATTTT. It translates to CASSSGVGPQHF. This sequence joins TRBV19 and TRBJ1-5; D might be TRBD1 (5 bases). The CDR3 length is 12 residues. V was cut by 5 bases and J by 9 bases, with 11 bases left in between. Germline assignment: CDR1 LNHDA and CDR2 SQIVND (reference sequence).

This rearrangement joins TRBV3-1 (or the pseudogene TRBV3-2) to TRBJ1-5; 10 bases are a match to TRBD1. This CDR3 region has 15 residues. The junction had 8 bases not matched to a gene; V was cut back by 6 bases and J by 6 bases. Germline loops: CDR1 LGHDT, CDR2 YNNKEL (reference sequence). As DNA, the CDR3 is TGTGCCAGCAGTCCATCCGGGACAGGGGTTCAGCCCCAGCATTTT. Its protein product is CASSPSGTGVQPQHF.

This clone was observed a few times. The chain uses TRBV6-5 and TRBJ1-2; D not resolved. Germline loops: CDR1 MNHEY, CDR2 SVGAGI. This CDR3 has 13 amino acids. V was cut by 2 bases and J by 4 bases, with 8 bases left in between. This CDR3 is CASSYGGSYGYTF. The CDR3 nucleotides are TGTGCCAGCAGTTACGGCGGCTCCTATGGCTACACCTTC.